This TCR beta chain originates from a study of response to subunit inactivated influenza vaccine. A single record per CDR3 protein comes from TCRdb applying MiXCR to the RT-PCR reads. The sample contains more than 400,000 distinct CDR3 sequences, roughly 7.9% of which appear only once. V was clipped by 2 bases and J by 1 base, with 5 bases between them. This CDR3 has 13 amino acids. The germline CDR1 and CDR2 sequences are MNHEY and SVGEGT. Findings and limits, study-wide: Researchers suggested that each seasonal influenza vaccination recruits few new T cells.

Turning to this clonotype: The antigen is undetermined.

The specimen was PBMCs from blood, collected less than 30 months after vaccination. The gene calls are TRBV6-2 or TRBV6-3 and TRBJ1-1; D gene ambiguous. The sequence was obtained from a man in his fifties or sixties who received an inactivated influenza vaccine. The CDR3 coding sequence is TGTGCCAGCAGTTACGGACCGAACACTGAAGCTTTCTTT. Translating gives CASSYGPNTEAFF.